This T cell receptor beta chain was observed in a study of blood T cell repertoires in COVID-19 (dated by TCRdb to 2020 to 2022). Regarding the study in general: Samples covering the acute and convalescent phases of COVID-19 were provided by collaborators in the United States, Italy and Spain. The sample metadata nearly always contained a de-identified subject ID, COVID-19 status, age in years and sex. Where available, HLA class I and class II types were obtained from metadata supplied by the sample provider rather than from assay-based typing. The prospective study material was composed of cDNA or gDNA derived from T cells, B-cell-depleted T cells, or PBMCs. Subjects who had been exposed to COVID-19, were actively infected with it, or had recovered from it provided the deeply sampled blood TCRbeta repertoires that made up the dataset. The repertoires were released in a freely available public database intended as a resource for research on the immune response to SARS-CoV-2. Samples were obtained from the ongoing ImmuneRACE study (first 160 participants) and from 950 to 1,500 subjects provided by 6 global collaborators.

Each collaborating institution followed its own protocols to collect whole blood in K2EDTA tubes. For TCRbeta analysis, collaborators shipped samples in one of three forms: frozen whole blood, isolated PBMCs, or DNA extracted from either of those sample types. Results and caveats for the whole study, not just this receptor: The quantity of clinical and demographic metadata differed by source and by participant and was supplied without curation.

Via the germline V gene, CDR1 is MDHEN and CDR2 SYDVKM. Measured from the cysteine to the phenylalanine, the CDR3 is 18 residues long. The retained sequence is limited to the CDR3, 54 bases, with the frame set at the first base. Relative to germline, V is 3 bases shorter and J is 0 bases shorter, with 15 bases between their ends. Concerning this clone: This receptor's antigen is unknown. No much larger clone is present one base from it, and per-base qualities are unavailable.

The immunoSEQ Assay, a bias-controlled multiplex PCR, was used to amplify TCRbeta CDR3 regions from genomic DNA. Concerning the study's data processing: Within the assay, amplification of reference gene primers was used to estimate how many nucleated cells each sample contained. Sequence reads were collapsed and filtered to measure the absolute abundance of every unique TCRbeta CDR3 rearrangement. Productive Simpson clonality was computed per sample as the square root of Simpson's diversity index over productive rearrangements. TCRdb took this table from immuneACCESS and kept in-frame rearrangements with V and J called. Such tables lack part of the clones; where checked against another copy, unresolved V genes explain under half of the gap, and the rest is unexplained. That table furnishes V, J and clone size, whereas the DNA furnished D and trimming. Here the sample has 400,000 or so clones; approximately 86% occur a single time. Of the sample, about 2.9% is held by the ten largest clones.

The sequence joins TRBV28 to TRBJ2-6, with a tentative D gene TRBD2 over 7 matching bases. The source of this sequence is a human donor in a cohort sampled during active COVID-19. The specimen sequenced was peripheral blood. The CDR3 protein: CASSLSGGLSSGANVLTF. In nucleotides, the sequence is TGTGCCAGCAGTTTGTCGGGGGGCTTATCCTCTGGGGCCAACGTCCTGACTTTC.